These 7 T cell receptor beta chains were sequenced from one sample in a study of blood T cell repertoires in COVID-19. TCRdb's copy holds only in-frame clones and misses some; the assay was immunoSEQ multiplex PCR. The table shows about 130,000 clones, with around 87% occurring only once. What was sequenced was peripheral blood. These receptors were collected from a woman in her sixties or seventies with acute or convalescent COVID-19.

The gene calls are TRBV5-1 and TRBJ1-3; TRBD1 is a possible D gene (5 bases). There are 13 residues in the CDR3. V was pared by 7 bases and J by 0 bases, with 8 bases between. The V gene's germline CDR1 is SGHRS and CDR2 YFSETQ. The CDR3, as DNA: TGCGCCAGCGGGGGGGACTCTGGAAACACCATATATTTT. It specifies CASGGDSGNTIYF. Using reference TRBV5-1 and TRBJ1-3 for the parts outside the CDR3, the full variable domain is KAGVTQTPRYLIKTRGQQVTLSCSPISGHRSVSWYQQTPGQGLQFLFEYFSETQRNKGNFPGRFSGRQFSNSRSEMNVSTLELGDSALYLCASGGDSGNTIYFGEGSWLTVV.

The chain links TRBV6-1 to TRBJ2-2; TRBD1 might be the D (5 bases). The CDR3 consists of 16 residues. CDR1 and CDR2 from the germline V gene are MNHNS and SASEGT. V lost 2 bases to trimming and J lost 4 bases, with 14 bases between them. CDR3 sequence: CASSESPGSITGELFF. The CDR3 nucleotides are TGTGCCAGCAGTGAATCTCCAGGGTCGATCACCGGGGAGCTGTTTTTT.

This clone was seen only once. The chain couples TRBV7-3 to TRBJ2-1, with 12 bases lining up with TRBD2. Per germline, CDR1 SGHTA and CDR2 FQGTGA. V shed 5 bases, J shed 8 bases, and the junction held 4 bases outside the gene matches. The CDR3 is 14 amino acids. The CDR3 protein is CASSLAGGHDEQFF. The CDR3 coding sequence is TGTGCCAGCAGCCTAGCGGGAGGGCATGATGAGCAGTTCTTC.

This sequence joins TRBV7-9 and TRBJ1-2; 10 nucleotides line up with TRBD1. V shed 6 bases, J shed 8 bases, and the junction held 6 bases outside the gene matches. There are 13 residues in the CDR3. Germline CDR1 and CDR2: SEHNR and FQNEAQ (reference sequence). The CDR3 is CASRSGTGVGYTF. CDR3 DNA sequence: TGTGCCAGCAGATCCGGGACAGGGGTCGGCTACACCTTC.

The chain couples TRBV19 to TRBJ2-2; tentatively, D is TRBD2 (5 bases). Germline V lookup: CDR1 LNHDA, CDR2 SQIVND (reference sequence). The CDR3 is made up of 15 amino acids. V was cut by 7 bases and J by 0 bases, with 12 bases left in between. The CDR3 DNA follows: TGTGCCAGTACCTCTAACGGGGCGAACACCGGGGAGCTGTTTTTT. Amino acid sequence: CASTSNGANTGELFF. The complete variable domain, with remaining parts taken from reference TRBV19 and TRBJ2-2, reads DGGITQSPKYLFRKEGQNVTLSCEQNLNHDAMYWYRQDPGQGLRLIYYSQIVNDFQKGDIAEGYSVSREKKESFPLTVTSAQKNPTAFYLCASTSNGANTGELFFGEGSRLTVL.

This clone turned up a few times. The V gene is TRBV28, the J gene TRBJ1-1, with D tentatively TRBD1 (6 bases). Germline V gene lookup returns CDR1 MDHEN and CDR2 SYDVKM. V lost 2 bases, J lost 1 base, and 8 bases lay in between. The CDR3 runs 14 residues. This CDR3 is CASSLAGENTEAFF. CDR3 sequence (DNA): TGTGCCAGCAGTTTAGCAGGGGAGAACACTGAAGCTTTCTTT.

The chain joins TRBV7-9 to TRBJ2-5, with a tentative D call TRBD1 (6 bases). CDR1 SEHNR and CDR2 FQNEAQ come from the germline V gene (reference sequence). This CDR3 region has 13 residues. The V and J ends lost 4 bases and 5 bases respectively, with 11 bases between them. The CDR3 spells CASSSQGLETQYF. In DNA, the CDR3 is TGTGCCAGCAGCTCACAGGGATTGGAGACCCAGTACTTC.